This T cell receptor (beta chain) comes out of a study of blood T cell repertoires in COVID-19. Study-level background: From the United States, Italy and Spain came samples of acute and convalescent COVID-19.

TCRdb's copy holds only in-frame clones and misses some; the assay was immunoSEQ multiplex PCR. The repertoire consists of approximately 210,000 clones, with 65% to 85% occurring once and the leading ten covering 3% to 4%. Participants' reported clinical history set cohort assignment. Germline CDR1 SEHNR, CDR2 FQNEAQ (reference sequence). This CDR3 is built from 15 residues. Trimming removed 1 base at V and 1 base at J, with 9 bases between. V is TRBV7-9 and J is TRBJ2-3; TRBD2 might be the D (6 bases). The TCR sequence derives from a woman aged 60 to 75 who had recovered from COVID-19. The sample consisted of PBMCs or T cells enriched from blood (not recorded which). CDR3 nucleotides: TGTGCCAGCAGCTTAGGGGGGGAACGCACAGATACGCAGTATTTT. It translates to CASSLGGERTDTQYF.